This T cell receptor beta chain was recorded in a study of multiple sclerosis patients with progressive multifocal leukoencephalopathy. Per germline, CDR1 MNHNS and CDR2 SASEGT. This CDR3 has 14 residues. V lost 2 bases to trimming and J lost 6 bases; unmatched junction nucleotides: 3. As for time point: more than 5 months of natalizumab therapy. Synthetic inline TR CDR3 controls covering all V-J pairings were spiked into each PCR. The protocol was immunoSEQ multiplex PCR, while the TCRdb copy is restricted to in-frame clones and leaves out a portion. This table holds 25,000 to 30,000 clones, roughly 90% found once.

This rearrangement joins TRBV6-1 to TRBJ1-5, with 8 positions matching TRBD1. The sequenced sample was PBMCs, obtained from a patient treated with natalizumab. The source of this sequence is a human donor with multiple sclerosis. The CDR3 DNA sequence: TGTGCCAGCAGTGAATCAGGGGGCGGTCAGCCCCAGCATTTT. This encodes CASSESGGGQPQHF.